This is a list of T cell receptor beta chains from one sample in a study of cytomegalovirus exposure and HLA in healthy donors. Assay: immunoSEQ multiplex PCR; the TCRdb copy retains only in-frame clones and omits some. Among 150,000 to 200,000 clones listed, about 80% were seen once. Sequenced input: PBMCs. The receptors derive from a woman under 30 in good health and CMV-seropositive. Each CDR3 is given without its conserved first and last residue. A D gene is named only where the DNA matches it firmly.

D gene: TRBD1
V gene: TRBV30
J gene: TRBJ1-6
CDR3 protein: AWSVKAPGGRSPLH

D gene: TRBD1
V gene: TRBV5-1
J gene: TRBJ2-7
CDR3 protein: ASSLGNRGQISYEQY

D gene: TRBD2
V gene: TRBV27
J gene: TRBJ2-5
CDR3 protein: ASSETSGGAQETQY

D gene: TRBD2
V gene: TRBV5-1
J gene: TRBJ2-5
CDR3 protein: ASRTAGGFQETQY

D gene: TRBD1
V gene: TRBV5-1
J gene: TRBJ2-3
CDR3 protein: ASSLGTGGSTDTQY

D gene: TRBD1
V gene: TRBV6-5
J gene: TRBJ1-5
CDR3 protein: ASSANRGPQH

D gene: TRBD1
V gene: TRBV5-1
J gene: TRBJ2-3
CDR3 protein: ASSPGTGGTDTQY

D gene: NA
V gene: TRBV7-9
J gene: TRBJ2-7
CDR3 protein: ASSLAKGVIRVYEQY

D gene: NA
V gene: TRBV4-1
J gene: TRBJ2-2
CDR3 protein: ASSPTPGAGGELF

D gene: NA
V gene: TRBV5-4
J gene: TRBJ1-2
CDR3 protein: ASSLAAGAGGYT

D gene: TRBD1
V gene: TRBV19
J gene: TRBJ2-3
CDR3 protein: ASSITGGKNTQY

D gene: TRBD1
V gene: TRBV27
J gene: TRBJ2-5
CDR3 protein: ASKQGRMCETQY

D gene: NA
V gene: TRBV10-1
J gene: TRBJ1-1
CDR3 protein: ASSRSAGTEAF

D gene: NA
V gene: TRBV19
J gene: TRBJ2-6
CDR3 protein: ASSMSGSGANVLT

D gene: NA
V gene: TRBV15
J gene: TRBJ1-3
CDR3 protein: ATSRDRGRNTIY

D gene: TRBD1
V gene: TRBV6-5
J gene: TRBJ1-2
CDR3 protein: ASSPPSGGHGYT

D gene: NA
V gene: TRBV11-2
J gene: TRBJ1-4
CDR3 protein: ASSSVRGNEKLF

D gene: TRBD1
V gene: TRBV7-9
J gene: TRBJ2-1
CDR3 protein: ASSRGQGSGQF

D gene: TRBD2
V gene: TRBV4-1
J gene: TRBJ2-1
CDR3 protein: ASSQDWERGYNEQF

D gene: NA
V gene: TRBV4-1
J gene: TRBJ1-2
CDR3 protein: ASSQVVPGGYGYT

D gene: NA
V gene: TRBV14
J gene: NA
CDR3 protein: ASSRSGIYEQY

D gene: NA
V gene: TRBV6-1
J gene: TRBJ1-2
CDR3 protein: ASSEGYRSDGYT

D gene: NA
V gene: TRBV6-5
J gene: TRBJ2-7
CDR3 protein: ASSRRGYEQY

D gene: NA
V gene: TRBV19
J gene: TRBJ2-4
CDR3 protein: ASSIGMIGGNQY

D gene: NA
V gene: TRBV28
J gene: TRBJ2-5
CDR3 protein: ASSSYAETQY

D gene: TRBD2
V gene: TRBV7-8
J gene: TRBJ2-5
CDR3 protein: ASSFLAGAQETQY

D gene: TRBD2
V gene: TRBV29-1
J gene: TRBJ2-2
CDR3 protein: SVEDLAGGRAGELF

D gene: TRBD2
V gene: TRBV2
J gene: TRBJ2-7
CDR3 protein: ASSRGSGDYYEQY

D gene: TRBD1
V gene: TRBV7-9
J gene: TRBJ1-6
CDR3 protein: SSSVQGDLDNSPLH

D gene: TRBD2
V gene: TRBV27
J gene: TRBJ2-3
CDR3 protein: ASRPTLAGLVDTQY

D gene: NA
V gene: TRBV5-1
J gene: TRBJ2-7
CDR3 protein: ASTPQADTYEQY

D gene: NA
V gene: TRBV4-1
J gene: TRBJ1-1
CDR3 protein: ASSQSELMNTEAF

D gene: NA
V gene: TRBV7-9
J gene: TRBJ2-2
CDR3 protein: ASSLGAGELF

D gene: NA
V gene: TRBV10-2
J gene: TRBJ1-1
CDR3 protein: ASSTGSEAF

D gene: TRBD2
V gene: TRBV12-5
J gene: TRBJ2-5
CDR3 protein: ASGSTSRGGGETQY

D gene: TRBD1
V gene: TRBV30
J gene: TRBJ1-2
CDR3 protein: AWSVAFMGQGTGYT

D gene: TRBD1
V gene: TRBV11-3
J gene: TRBJ1-2
CDR3 protein: ASSDDRVDGYT

D gene: TRBD1
V gene: TRBV11-2
J gene: TRBJ1-2
CDR3 protein: ASSLVKLRDRENYGYT

D gene: TRBD1
V gene: TRBV19
J gene: TRBJ1-4
CDR3 protein: ASNTGVLYEKLF

D gene: TRBD1
V gene: TRBV5-1
J gene: TRBJ2-2
CDR3 protein: ASSFTRTGGTGELF

D gene: NA
V gene: TRBV29-1
J gene: TRBJ2-1
CDR3 protein: SGEKGGASEQF

D gene: TRBD1
V gene: TRBV5-6
J gene: TRBJ1-2
CDR3 protein: ASSSWTGHYGYT

D gene: TRBD2
V gene: TRBV4-2
J gene: TRBJ2-5
CDR3 protein: ASSHLGGGGGYQETQY

D gene: NA
V gene: TRBV9
J gene: TRBJ1-3
CDR3 protein: ASSVAGTPGNTIY

D gene: TRBD2
V gene: TRBV9
J gene: TRBJ2-7
CDR3 protein: ASSPVAGRSDEQY

D gene: TRBD1
V gene: TRBV28
J gene: TRBJ1-2
CDR3 protein: ASSPPTGERVYGYT

D gene: TRBD1
V gene: TRBV30
J gene: TRBJ1-4
CDR3 protein: AWSPGQTNEKLF

D gene: TRBD2
V gene: TRBV4-1
J gene: TRBJ2-5
CDR3 protein: ASRLLAGAQETQY

D gene: NA
V gene: TRBV11-3
J gene: TRBJ2-6
CDR3 protein: ASSLKSGSLSSGANGLT

D gene: TRBD1
V gene: TRBV6-5
J gene: TRBJ1-2
CDR3 protein: ASSYTGVMGYT

D gene: NA
V gene: TRBV7-9
J gene: TRBJ1-3
CDR3 protein: ASSPYASGNTIY

D gene: NA
V gene: TRBV9
J gene: TRBJ2-5
CDR3 protein: ASSGPGSHSETQY

D gene: NA
V gene: TRBV19
J gene: TRBJ2-6
CDR3 protein: ASRQGGFSGANVLT

D gene: NA
V gene: TRBV7-9
J gene: TRBJ2-5
CDR3 protein: ASSPRAPGVSGETQY

D gene: NA
V gene: TRBV19
J gene: TRBJ1-2
CDR3 protein: ASSITGREGYT

D gene: TRBD1
V gene: TRBV5-4
J gene: TRBJ2-5
CDR3 protein: ASSPRTGEETQY

D gene: TRBD1
V gene: TRBV28
J gene: TRBJ2-7
CDR3 protein: ASRARDRSYEQY